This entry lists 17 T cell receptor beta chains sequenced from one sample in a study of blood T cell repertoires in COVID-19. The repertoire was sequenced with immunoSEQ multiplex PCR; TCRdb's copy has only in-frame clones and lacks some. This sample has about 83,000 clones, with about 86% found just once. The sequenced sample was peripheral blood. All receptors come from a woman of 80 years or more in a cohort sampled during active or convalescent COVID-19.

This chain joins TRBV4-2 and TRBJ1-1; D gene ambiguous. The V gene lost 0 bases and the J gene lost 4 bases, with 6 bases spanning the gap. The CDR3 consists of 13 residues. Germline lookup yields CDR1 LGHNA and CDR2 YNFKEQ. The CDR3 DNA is TGTGCCAGCAGCCAAGATCGGGGCACTGAAGCTTTCTTT. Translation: CASSQDRGTEAFF.

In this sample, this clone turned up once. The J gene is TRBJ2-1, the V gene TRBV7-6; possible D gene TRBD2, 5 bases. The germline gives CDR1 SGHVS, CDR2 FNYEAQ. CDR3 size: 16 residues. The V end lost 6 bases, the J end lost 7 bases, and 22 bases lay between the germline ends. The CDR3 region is CASRKTGTRDINEQFF. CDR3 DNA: TGTGCCAGCAGGAAGACGGGAACACGCGATATTAATGAGCAGTTCTTC.

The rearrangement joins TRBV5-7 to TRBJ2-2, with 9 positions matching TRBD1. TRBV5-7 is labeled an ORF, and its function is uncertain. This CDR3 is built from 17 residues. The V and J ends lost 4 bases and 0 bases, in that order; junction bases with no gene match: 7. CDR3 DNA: TGTGCCAGCAGCCCGGGGACAGGGCTAACGAACACCGGGGAGCTGTTTTTT. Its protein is CASSPGTGLTNTGELFF.

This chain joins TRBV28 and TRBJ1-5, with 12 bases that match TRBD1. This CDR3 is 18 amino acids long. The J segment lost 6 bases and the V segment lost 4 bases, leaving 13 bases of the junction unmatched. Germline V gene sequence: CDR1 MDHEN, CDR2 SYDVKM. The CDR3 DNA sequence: TGTGCCAGCAGTTCCCCCCGGGACAGGGGGCCCTTACGTCAGCCCCAGCATTTT. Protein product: CASSSPRDRGPLRQPQHF.

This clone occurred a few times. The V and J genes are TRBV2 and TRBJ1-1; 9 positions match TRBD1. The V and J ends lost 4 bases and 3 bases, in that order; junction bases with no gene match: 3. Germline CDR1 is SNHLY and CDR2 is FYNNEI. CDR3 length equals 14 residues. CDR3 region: CASSGGQGHTEAFF. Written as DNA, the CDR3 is TGTGCCAGCAGTGGGGGACAGGGTCACACTGAAGCTTTCTTT.

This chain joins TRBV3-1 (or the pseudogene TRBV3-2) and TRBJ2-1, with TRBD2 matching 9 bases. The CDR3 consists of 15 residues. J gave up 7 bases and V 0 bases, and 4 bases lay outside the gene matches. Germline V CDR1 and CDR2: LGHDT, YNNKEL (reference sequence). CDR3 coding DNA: TGTGCCAGCAGCCAAGATTCGAGCGGGAGGAATGAGCAGTTCTTC. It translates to CASSQDSSGRNEQFF.

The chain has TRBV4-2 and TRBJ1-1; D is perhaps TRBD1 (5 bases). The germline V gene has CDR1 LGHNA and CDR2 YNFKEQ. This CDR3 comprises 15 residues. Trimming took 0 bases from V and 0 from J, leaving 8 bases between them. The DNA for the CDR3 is TGTGCCAGCAGCCAAGAAGTGACAGTGAACACTGAAGCTTTCTTT. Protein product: CASSQEVTVNTEAFF.

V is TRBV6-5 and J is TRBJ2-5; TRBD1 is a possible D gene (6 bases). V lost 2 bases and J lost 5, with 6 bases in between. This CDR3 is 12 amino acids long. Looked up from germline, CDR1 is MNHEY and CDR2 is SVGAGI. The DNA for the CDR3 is TGTGCCAGCAGTTACGGGGGCGAGACCCAGTACTTC. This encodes CASSYGGETQYF.

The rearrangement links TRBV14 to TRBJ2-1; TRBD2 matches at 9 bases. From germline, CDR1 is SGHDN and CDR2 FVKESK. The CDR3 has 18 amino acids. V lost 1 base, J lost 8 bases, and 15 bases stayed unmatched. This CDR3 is CASSQGRLVAGERYEQFF. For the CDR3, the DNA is TGTGCCAGCAGCCAAGGTCGCCTGGTAGCGGGAGAACGGTATGAGCAGTTCTTC.

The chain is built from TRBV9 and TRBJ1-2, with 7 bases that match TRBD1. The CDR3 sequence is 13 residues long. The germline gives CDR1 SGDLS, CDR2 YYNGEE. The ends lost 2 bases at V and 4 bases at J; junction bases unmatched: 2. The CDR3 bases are TGTGCCAGCAGCGTTGGGGACAGCTATGGCTACACCTTC. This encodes CASSVGDSYGYTF. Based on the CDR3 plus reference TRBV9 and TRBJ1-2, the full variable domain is DSGVTQTPKHLITATGQRVTLRCSPRSGDLSVYWYQQSLDQGLQFLIQYYNGEERAKGNILERFSAQQFPDLHSELNLSSLELGDSALYFCASSVGDSYGYTFGSGTRLTVV.

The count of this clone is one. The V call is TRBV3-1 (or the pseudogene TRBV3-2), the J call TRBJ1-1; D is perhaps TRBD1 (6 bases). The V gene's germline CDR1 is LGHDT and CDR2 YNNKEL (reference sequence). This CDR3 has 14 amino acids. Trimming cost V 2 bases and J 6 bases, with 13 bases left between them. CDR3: CASSQPGQGAEAFF. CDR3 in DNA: TGTGCCAGCAGCCAACCGGGACAAGGGGCTGAAGCTTTCTTT.

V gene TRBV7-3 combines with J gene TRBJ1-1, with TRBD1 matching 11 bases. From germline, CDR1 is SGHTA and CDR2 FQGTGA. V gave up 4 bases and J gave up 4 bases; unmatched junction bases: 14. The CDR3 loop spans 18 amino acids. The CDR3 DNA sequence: TGTGCCAGCAGCTACACTCCCCCCGGGACAGGGGGAAGCACTGAAGCTTTCTTT. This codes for CASSYTPPGTGGSTEAFF.

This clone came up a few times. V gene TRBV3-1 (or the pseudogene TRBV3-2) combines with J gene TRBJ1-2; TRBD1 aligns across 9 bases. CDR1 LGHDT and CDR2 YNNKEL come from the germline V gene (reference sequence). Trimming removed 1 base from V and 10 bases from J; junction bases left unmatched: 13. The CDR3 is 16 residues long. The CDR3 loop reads CASSQGPGQGWYDYTF. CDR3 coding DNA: TGTGCCAGCAGCCAAGGCCCGGGACAGGGATGGTACGACTACACCTTC.

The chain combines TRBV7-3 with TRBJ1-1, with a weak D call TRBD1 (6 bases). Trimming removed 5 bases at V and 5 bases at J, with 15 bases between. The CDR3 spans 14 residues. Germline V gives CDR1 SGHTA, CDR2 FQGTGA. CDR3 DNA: TGTGCCAGCAGCGAACAGGGACCAGTGACTGAAGCTTTCTTT. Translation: CASSEQGPVTEAFF.

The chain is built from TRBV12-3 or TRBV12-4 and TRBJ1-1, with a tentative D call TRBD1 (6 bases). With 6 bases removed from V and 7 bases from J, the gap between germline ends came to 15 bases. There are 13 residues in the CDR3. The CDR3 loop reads CASRPRGQLEAFF. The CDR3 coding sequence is TGTGCCAGCAGACCCCGCGGACAGCTTGAAGCTTTCTTT.

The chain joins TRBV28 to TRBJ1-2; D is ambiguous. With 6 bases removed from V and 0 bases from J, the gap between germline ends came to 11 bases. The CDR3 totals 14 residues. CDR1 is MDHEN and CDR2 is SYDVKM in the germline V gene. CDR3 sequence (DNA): TGTGCCAGCAGCACCCACCCAGCTAACTATGGCTACACCTTC. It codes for CASSTHPANYGYTF.

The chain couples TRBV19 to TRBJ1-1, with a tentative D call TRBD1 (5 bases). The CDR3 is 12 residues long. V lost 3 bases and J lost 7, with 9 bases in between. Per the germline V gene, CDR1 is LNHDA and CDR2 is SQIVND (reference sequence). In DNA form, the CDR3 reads TGTGCCAGTAGTATCCCTAGGGGTGAAGCTTTCTTT. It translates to CASSIPRGEAFF.